This T cell receptor beta chain was recovered during a study of beta chain features in type 1 diabetes. What was sequenced were expressed TCRB transcripts, since all of the isolated RNA had been reverse transcribed. Clones were sequenced by immunoSEQ multiplex PCR, and TCRdb holds only the in-frame ones, with some missing. The data show about 220,000 clones, roughly a tenth seen once. The germline V gene has CDR1 SQVTM and CDR2 ANQGSEA. CDR3 length: 16 amino acids. V lost 2 bases and J lost 4, with 17 bases in between. The sequenced sample consisted of central memory CD4+ T cells from blood. The TCR sequence derives from a man younger than 35 in good health. The chain couples TRBV29-1 to TRBJ2-2; TRBD1 is a possible D gene (7 bases). CDR3 residues: CSVERAGGGPTGELFF. The DNA of the CDR3 is TGCAGCGTTGAAAGGGCAGGGGGAGGCCCCACCGGGGAGCTGTTTTTT.